The 13 T cell receptor beta chains given below trace back to one sample, sequenced in a study of kidney transplant recipient with SARS-CoV-2 infection (dated by TCRdb to about 2021). Sequencing was performed on an Illumina MiSeq. TCRdb reran the public reads through fastp at Q25 and MiXCR, keeping productive beta chains. Duplicate CDR3 protein sequences are folded into a single record with the most common DNA and genes. Present in this sample are about 240,000 distinct CDR3 sequences, less than 35% of which were seen just once. The ten most abundant clones make up more than 6.5% of the sample. What the time point label conveys for this sample: pre-pandemic baseline sample and day 111 after first positive SARS-CoV-2 test. The input for sequencing was a blood sample, taken at baseline and on roughly day 110 from a kidney transplant recipient. These receptors all stem from a male patient aged 25-45 years who had COVID-19 and was a kidney transplant recipient. After a transplant, certain T cells may trace back to the graft donor.

The chain is built from TRBV28 and TRBJ2-1; D unclear. V dropped 8 bases and J dropped 1 base, with 6 bases sitting between them. This CDR3 is built from 12 residues. Germline CDR1 and CDR2: MDHEN and SYDVKM. The CDR3 nucleotides are TGTGCCAGCCGAGGATCCTACAATGAGCAGTTCTTC. Translated: CASRGSYNEQFF.

This clonotype was found many times. The genes are TRBV20-1 and TRBJ1-1; TRBD1 agrees at 9 bases. From germline, CDR1 is DFQATT and CDR2 SNEGSKA (reference sequence). Losses at the gene ends were 3 bases for V and 3 bases for J; bases not matched to a gene: 8. The CDR3 contains 15 residues. CDR3 sequence reads: CSASNRGLFDTEAFF. The CDR3, as DNA: TGCAGTGCTAGTAACAGGGGGCTTTTCGACACTGAAGCTTTCTTT.

The chain joins TRBV27 to TRBJ2-1, with 7 positions matching TRBD2. Germline CDR1 MNHEY, CDR2 SMNVEV (reference sequence). The V segment lost 3 bases and the J segment 10 bases; nucleotides outside the gene matches: 15. The CDR3 covers 16 residues. The CDR3 sequence: CASSFRLAGSFREQFF. CDR3 in DNA: TGTGCCAGCAGTTTTCGACTAGCCGGTAGTTTTCGAGAGCAGTTCTTC.

In the case of this clonotype: Being one base from a much bigger clone, this may be a read error. Likely a read error: the CDR3 ends without its conserved phenylalanine or tryptophan. V gene TRBV25-1 combines with J gene TRBJ1-2; D gene ambiguous. CDR3 size: 17 residues. Trimming stripped 3 bases from V and 4 bases from J, with 21 bases between. The germline CDR1 and CDR2 sequences are MGHDK and SYGVNS. In DNA, the CDR3 is TGTGCCAGCAGTGACCCAAAAGAACTGGGAAAGACCTATGGCTACACCTGC. Translation: CASSDPKELGKTYGYTC.

On this clonotype itself: This may be a read error, as it is one base from a much larger clone. CDR3 in amino acids: CAGRTAGVNTGELFF. The CDR3 DNA sequence: TGTGCCGGCAGAACAGCGGGAGTGAACACCGGGGAGCTGTTTTTT. The rearrangement uses TRBV2 and TRBJ2-2, with TRBD2 matching over 8 bases. Germline loops: CDR1 SNHLY, CDR2 FYNNEI. This CDR3 has 15 amino acids. Looking up the rest from reference TRBV2 and TRBJ2-2 gives the full variable domain: EPEVTQTPSHQVTQMGQEVILRCVPISNHLYFYWYRQILGQKVEFLVSFYNNEISEKSEIFDDQFSVERPDGSNFTLKIRSTKLEDSAMYFCAGRTAGVNTGELFFGEGSRLTVL.

Note on this clonotype: A much larger clone differs by one base, so this may be a read error. This CDR3 reads CAARQGSNTEAFF. The CDR3 DNA reads as TGTGCCGCCAGACAGGGCTCGAACACTGAAGCTTTCTTT. The chain combines TRBV12-3 or TRBV12-4 with TRBJ1-1; 7 bases fit TRBD1. CDR3 size: 13 residues. V was clipped by 11 bases and J by 1 base; unmatched bases: 7.

About this clonotype: The junction departs from germline at one end; a sequencing error may be responsible. The CDR3 DNA sequence: TGTGTCACCAGTCTCATAGGGGGCCATGGCTACACCTTC. Residues: CVTSLIGGHGYTF. The rearrangement uses TRBV24-1 and TRBJ1-2; TRBD1 aligns across 7 bases. Germline V lookup: CDR1 KGHDR, CDR2 SFDVKD. The CDR3 runs to 13 residues.

The V call is TRBV4-1, the J call TRBJ1-5, with D possibly TRBD1 on 5 matching bases. Germline assignment: CDR1 MGHRA and CDR2 YSYEKL. The CDR3 runs to 14 residues. Trimming shortened V by 5 bases and J by 4 bases, and 12 bases separated the two germline ends. The CDR3 nucleotides are TGCGCCAGCAGCTGTTCGGGACCAAATCAGCCCCAGCATTTT. Translated: CASSCSGPNQPQHF.

This clonotype was observed at least ten times. The DNA is omitted, as the CDR3 cannot be located on it reliably, and the CDR3 follows TCRdb's listing. This sequence joins TRBV7-5 and TRBJ1-2; the table names TRBD1, a call not compared with the DNA. TRBV7-5 has pseudogene status. 19 amino acids form the CDR3, both terminal residues included. The CDR3 loop reads CISVPEQGGEVGKTYGYTF.

This clonotype has a count of ten or more. This chain connects TRBV6-5 to TRBJ1-2, with D hard to call. The germline CDR1 and CDR2 sequences are MNHEY and SVGAGI. The CDR3 spans 16 residues. Trimming stripped 7 bases from V and 5 bases from J, with 23 bases between. The CDR3 region has the DNA TGTGCCAGCAATAAGGAGTTCCGAGCCGGCGGGTATGGCTACACCTTC. Its translation is CASNKEFRAGGYGYTF.

This clonotype was seen only a few times. This chain joins TRBV2 and TRBJ2-3; D is ambiguous. The CDR3 covers 10 residues. The V gene lost 6 bases and the J gene lost 7 bases, with 5 bases spanning the gap. Germline V gives CDR1 SNHLY, CDR2 FYNNEI. Here the CDR3 reads CASSPNTQYF. DNA for the CDR3: TGTGCCAGCAGCCCTAATACGCAGTATTTT.

This clonotype was seen at least ten times. V gene TRBV4-3 combines with J gene TRBJ2-7; tentative D call: TRBD1 (6 bases). The CDR3 runs to 14 residues. The V gene's germline CDR1 is LGHNA and CDR2 YSLEER. Trimming removed 1 base at V and 6 bases at J, with 13 bases between. CDR3 bases: TGCGCCAGCAGCCAAGCGGCGCAGGGGAGCGAGCAGTACTTC. It translates to CASSQAAQGSEQYF.

This clonotype was recorded at least ten times. The V call is TRBV6-9, the J call TRBJ1-2; the D is unclear. Germline CDR1 is MNHGY and CDR2 is SVAAGI. Trimming removed 5 bases from V and 4 bases from J, with 23 bases in between. The CDR3 totals 17 residues. The CDR3 nucleotides read TGTGCCAGCAGTCTAGTATCGCCTTACGGAAAGACCTATGGCTACACCTTC. Amino acids: CASSLVSPYGKTYGYTF.